This T cell receptor beta chain was sequenced in a study of shared clonotypes between healthy human individuals. Notes on the study in general: Shared clonotypes: about 5.3% naive CD4, approximately 3.4% naive CD8, about 2.5% memory CD4, under 0.5% memory CD8. The study generally estimated greater richness for naive than memory subsets.

Several immunoSEQ 96-well plates shared each subset's DNA, each plate a replicate. Measured with immunoSEQ multiplex PCR; TCRdb has only the in-frame clones, and not every one. The table lists about 870,000 clones, 80% to 95% of them singletons. There are 14 residues in the CDR3. The ends were cut back, 0 bases at V and 6 bases at J, with 11 bases in the middle. From germline, CDR1 is MNHNY and CDR2 SVGAGI (reference sequence). This clone was detected only once. The antigen remains undetermined. Naive CD8 cells comprised CD45RO-negative, CCR7-positively selected cells, excluding terminally differentiated effector memory CD45RA+ cells.

Sequencing was performed on naive CD8+ T cells sorted from blood. This sequence was found in a man aged 25-45 years in good health. The chain is built from TRBV6-6 and TRBJ2-5; D not certain. The CDR3 DNA reads TGTGCCAGCAGTTACTCGTTACAGTTGCAGACCCAGTACTTC. Translated: CASSYSLQLQTQYF.